A single sample gave rise to the 28 T cell receptor beta chains below, sequenced in a study of PD-1 blockade in mismatch repair-deficient tumors. The data were produced by immunoSEQ multiplex PCR, yet TCRdb's version contains in-frame clones alone and is incomplete. This sample has more than 11,000 clones, with under 90% found just once. The antigens of these receptors remain unknown. Time point: roughly ten-day in vitro stimulation with candidate neoantigen peptide 4. The sequenced sample was cells cultured in vitro, obtained from a patient treated with pembrolizumab. These receptors originate from an adult with mismatch repair-deficient cancer.

The chain is built from TRBV28 and TRBJ2-1; 8 bases map to TRBD1. CDR1 and CDR2 (germline): MDHEN, SYDVKM. The CDR3 has 17 amino acids. V was clipped by 7 bases and J by 0 bases; unmatched bases: 11. The CDR3 loop is CASTPPGQESSYNEQFF. CDR3 nucleotides: TGTGCCAGCACACCTCCGGGACAGGAAAGCTCCTACAATGAGCAGTTCTTC. Together with reference TRBV28 and TRBJ2-1, the CDR3 gives the full variable domain: DVKVTQSSRYLVKRTGEKVFLECVQDMDHENMFWYRQDPGLGLRLIYFSYDVKMKEKGDIPEGYSVSREKKERFSLILESASTNQTSMYLCASTPPGQESSYNEQFFGPGTRLTVL.

The rearrangement joins TRBV30 to TRBJ1-1; 9 bases are a match to TRBD1. CDR3 length equals 13 residues. Germline V gene sequence: CDR1 GTSNPN, CDR2 SVGIG (reference sequence). The ends lost 3 bases at V and 10 bases at J; junction bases unmatched: 9. The CDR3 region is CAWREQGAEGAFF. The CDR3 DNA reads TGTGCCTGGAGAGAACAGGGGGCTGAGGGAGCTTTCTTT.

V is TRBV19 and J is TRBJ2-2, with D uncertain. The germline gives CDR1 LNHDA, CDR2 SQIVND (reference sequence). This CDR3 is 15 amino acids long. V lost 7 bases to trimming and J lost 5 bases, with 17 bases between them. The CDR3 protein is CASTKEQLFTGELFF. For the CDR3, the DNA is TGTGCCAGTACTAAGGAACAGTTATTTACCGGGGAGCTGTTTTTT.

The CDR3 DNA is TGTGCCACCAGCAGAGATCGGGCTATAGAGACCCAGTACTTC. This gives the protein CATSRDRAIETQYF. The chain uses TRBV15 and TRBJ2-5; D ambiguous. V gave up 0 bases and J gave up 4 bases, with 9 bases separating them. Per the germline V gene, CDR1 is LNHNV and CDR2 is YYDKDF (reference sequence). The CDR3 is made up of 14 amino acids.

V is TRBV7-9 and J is TRBJ2-4; D is unresolved. Germline V gene sequence: CDR1 SEHNR, CDR2 FQNEAQ (reference sequence). Trimming removed 3 bases at V and 4 bases at J, with 13 bases between. The CDR3 totals 15 residues. The CDR3: CASSLTLGTKNIQYF. DNA for the CDR3: TGTGCCAGCAGCTTGACACTTGGAACAAAAAACATTCAGTACTTC.

The J gene is TRBJ2-7, the V gene TRBV28; D ambiguous. The CDR3 is 13 amino acids. V was cut by 5 bases and J by 4 bases, with 12 bases left in between. CDR1 and CDR2 from the germline V gene are MDHEN and SYDVKM. The DNA of the CDR3 is TGTGCCAGCAGTCCCAGGACGCCTTACGAGCAGTACTTC. Translating it yields CASSPRTPYEQYF.

The chain recombines TRBV7-2 with TRBJ2-7, with D possibly matching TRBD2 (6 bases). The CDR3 is made up of 14 amino acids. V was trimmed by 2 bases and J by 3 bases, leaving 11 bases between them. In germline, CDR1 is SGHTA, CDR2 FQGNSA. The CDR3 here is CASSLQLSGYEQYF. In DNA, the CDR3 is TGTGCCAGCAGCTTACAACTTAGCGGCTACGAGCAGTACTTC.

DNA of the CDR3: TGTGCCAGCAGAGGGAGCATGAACACTGAAGCTTTCTTT. Translation gives CASRGSMNTEAFF. This chain uses TRBV6-1 with TRBJ1-1; D remains ambiguous. Germline V gives CDR1 MNHNS, CDR2 SASEGT. The germline V and J ends were trimmed by 6 bases and 0 bases, with 8 bases remaining between them. The CDR3 loop spans 13 amino acids.

The sample holds one count of this clone. The chain couples TRBV28 to TRBJ1-1; D ambiguous. This CDR3 is built from 15 residues. The V gene lost 4 bases and the J gene lost 1 base, with 13 bases spanning the gap. The germline V gene has CDR1 MDHEN and CDR2 SYDVKM. CDR3 protein: CASSSYGPQNTEAFF. CDR3 sequence (DNA): TGTGCCAGCAGTTCCTATGGTCCCCAGAACACTGAAGCTTTCTTT.

V gene TRBV7-9 combines with J gene TRBJ2-1; a possible D gene is TRBD1 (6 bases). Germline values: CDR1 SEHNR, CDR2 FQNEAQ (reference sequence). The V and J ends lost 4 bases and 2 bases respectively, with 9 bases between them. The CDR3 spans 14 residues. This CDR3 is CASSYQGTYNEQFF. CDR3 bases: TGTGCCAGCAGCTACCAGGGGACCTACAATGAGCAGTTCTTC.

This chain connects TRBV7-3 to TRBJ2-1; TRBD2 is a possible D gene (5 bases). The V end was cut by 2 bases, the J end by 8 bases, with 16 bases between. Looked up from germline, CDR1 is SGHTA and CDR2 is FQGTGA. This CDR3 comprises 15 residues. The CDR3 here is CASSLWNDGVYEQFF. The CDR3 DNA sequence: TGTGCCAGCAGCTTATGGAATGACGGGGTCTATGAGCAGTTCTTC.

The CDR3 loop is CSARHSDEQYF. The CDR3 DNA reads TGCAGTGCTAGACACAGTGACGAGCAGTACTTC. This chain connects TRBV20-1 to TRBJ2-7; D remains unclear. CDR1 and CDR2 from the germline V gene are DFQATT and SNEGSKA (reference sequence). This CDR3 is built from 11 residues. With 2 bases removed from V and 5 bases from J, the gap between germline ends came to 7 bases.

The chain uses TRBV14 and TRBJ2-1, with 7 bases fitting TRBD2. The CDR3 has 14 residues. Germline trimming cut 4 bases from V and 12 bases from J; bases unmatched to any gene: 12. Germline V gives CDR1 SGHDN, CDR2 FVKESK. The CDR3: CASSLLKRDRRQFF. The DNA of the CDR3 is TGTGCCAGCAGCCTTCTCAAGCGGGACCGCCGGCAGTTCTTC.

The chain's CDR3 is CASSRKSTWITIGTGSYEQYF. DNA for the CDR3: TGTGCCAGCAGTCGGAAATCAACTTGGATTACAATTGGGACAGGGTCCTACGAGCAGTACTTC. V is TRBV27 and J is TRBJ2-7, with 9 nucleotides matching TRBD1. After removal of 5 bases from V and 1 base from J, the junction contained 24 bases not matched to a gene. The germline gives CDR1 MNHEY, CDR2 SMNVEV (reference sequence). The CDR3 is 21 amino acids.

This clone was seen a single time. The rearrangement joins TRBV5-1 to TRBJ1-1; 7 bases match TRBD1. This CDR3 spans 13 amino acids. The V and J ends lost 1 base and 4 bases, in that order; junction bases with no gene match: 1. In germline, CDR1 is SGHRS, CDR2 YFSETQ. CDR3 sequence: CASSLTGATEAFF. The DNA for the CDR3 is TGCGCCAGCAGCTTGACAGGGGCCACTGAAGCTTTCTTT.

The chain links TRBV1 to TRBJ2-3; the table's D call, TRBD2, was not checked against the DNA. TRBV1 is classified as a pseudogene. The length of the CDR3 is 15 residues. This chain's CDR3 is CTSSQEKPSTDTQYF. The CDR3 DNA sequence: TGCACCAGCAGCCAAGAGAAGCCGAGCACAGATACGCAGTATTTT.

The chain links TRBV28 to TRBJ2-7; D not resolved. The CDR3 covers 12 residues. The V gene's germline CDR1 is MDHEN and CDR2 SYDVKM. Trimming took 1 base from V and 7 from J, leaving 8 bases between them. The CDR3 loop is CASSLSGLEQYF. Here the CDR3 DNA reads TGTGCCAGCAGTTTATCAGGCCTGGAGCAGTACTTC. Variable domain in full (rest from reference TRBV28 and TRBJ2-7): DVKVTQSSRYLVKRTGEKVFLECVQDMDHENMFWYRQDPGLGLRLIYFSYDVKMKEKGDIPEGYSVSREKKERFSLILESASTNQTSMYLCASSLSGLEQYFGPGTRLTVT.

The chain is built from TRBV7-9 and TRBJ1-1; perhaps TRBD1 as D (5 bases). Per germline, CDR1 SEHNR and CDR2 FQNEAQ (reference sequence). V was trimmed by 6 bases and J by 2 bases, leaving 13 bases between them. The CDR3 is made up of 14 amino acids. The CDR3 region is CASRPRQLNTEAFF. The CDR3 nucleotides are TGTGCCAGCAGGCCTAGACAGCTTAACACTGAAGCTTTCTTT.

V usage is TRBV28 and J usage is TRBJ2-1; D may be TRBD2 (6 bases). This CDR3 contains 18 residues. Germline CDR1 MDHEN, CDR2 SYDVKM. Trimming took off 6 bases at V and 3 bases at J, with 24 bases between the two ends. The CDR3, as DNA: TGTGCCAGCAGGAGTTTAGGGACTTGGCGGGACTTCTACAATGAGCAGTTCTTC. Its translation is CASRSLGTWRDFYNEQFF.

The chain has TRBV4-1 and TRBJ2-3; D uncertain. CDR3 length: 16 amino acids. The V gene lost 0 bases and the J gene lost 3 bases, with 13 bases spanning the gap. Germline CDR1 MGHRA, CDR2 YSYEKL. The CDR3 is CASSQEGLSSTDTQYF. In nucleotides, the CDR3 is TGCGCCAGCAGCCAAGAGGGCCTAAGTAGTACAGATACGCAGTATTTT.

This clone has more than one count but fewer than ten. The V call is TRBV27, the J call TRBJ2-3; D is unresolved. In germline, CDR1 is MNHEY, CDR2 SMNVEV (reference sequence). The CDR3 length is 18 residues. V lost 2 bases, J lost 0 bases, and 18 bases lay in between. The CDR3 DNA reads TGTGCCAGCAGTTTAATGTCTAGAATACTCACTAGCACAGATACGCAGTATTTT. Protein: CASSLMSRILTSTDTQYF.

The chain is built from TRBV5-6 and TRBJ2-2; D perhaps matches TRBD2 (5 bases). The CDR3 contains 14 residues. CDR1 is SGHDT, CDR2 YYEEEE, per germline. V lost 2 bases, J lost 7 bases, and 12 bases lay in between. Written as DNA, the CDR3 is TGTGCCAGCAGCTTCCGGGATCGGAGCGGGGAGCTGTTTTTT. Translating gives CASSFRDRSGELFF.

This clone occurred once. DNA for the CDR3: TGCAGCGTTGACGTGGCGGGACTAGAAGAGCAGTACTTC. Translation gives CSVDVAGLEEQYF. The chain has TRBV29-1 and TRBJ2-7, with TRBD2 matching 8 bases. This CDR3 has 13 residues. The germline V gene has CDR1 SQVTM and CDR2 ANQGSEA. Trimming at V came to 3 bases and at J to 7 bases, leaving 8 bases not matched to a gene.

The CDR3 DNA is TGCAGCGTTGAGTGGCACTACGAGCAGTACTTC. As protein: CSVEWHYEQYF. The chain couples TRBV29-1 to TRBJ2-7; D is uncertain. Looked up from germline, CDR1 is SQVTM and CDR2 is ANQGSEA. Trimming removed 3 bases at V and 3 bases at J, with 6 bases between. The CDR3 has 11 amino acids.

J is TRBJ2-2 and V is TRBV6-5; 7 bases are shared with TRBD1. This CDR3 region has 12 residues. V was pared by 11 bases and J by 4 bases, with 4 bases of the junction left unmatched. Germline V lookup: CDR1 MNHEY, CDR2 SVGAGI. The CDR3: CAAGTVTGELFF. The DNA of the CDR3 is TGTGCCGCAGGGACAGTCACCGGGGAGCTGTTTTTT.

This rearrangement joins TRBV11-1 to TRBJ2-4, with D possibly TRBD1 on 6 matching bases. The CDR3 is made up of 17 amino acids. Trimming took 5 bases from V and 8 from J, leaving 25 bases between them. Per germline, CDR1 SGHAT and CDR2 FQDESV (reference sequence). The CDR3: CASSAGPGTTSRDIQYF. In DNA, the CDR3 is TGTGCCAGCAGCGCAGGACCCGGGACAACAAGCCGGGACATTCAGTACTTC.

The chain combines TRBV25-1 with TRBJ2-7, with D tentatively TRBD2 (6 bases). This CDR3 comprises 15 residues. Germline V lookup: CDR1 MGHDK, CDR2 SYGVNS. The ends were cut back, 5 bases at V and 6 bases at J, with 20 bases in the middle. The CDR3 sequence: CASSTMDLGGREQYF. DNA of the CDR3: TGTGCCAGCAGTACGATGGACTTGGGGGGTCGCGAGCAGTACTTC.

The chain joins TRBV11-1 to TRBJ2-7; TRBD2 matches at 7 bases. The CDR3 is made up of 13 amino acids. V shed 7 bases and J 2 bases; nucleotides not matched to a gene: 5. Germline V CDR1 and CDR2: SGHAT, FQDESV (reference sequence). CDR3 in amino acids: CASTRDYTYEQYF. CDR3 nucleotide sequence: TGTGCCAGCACCCGGGACTATACCTACGAGCAGTACTTC.